The present T cell receptor beta chain was sequenced within a study of T cells after yellow fever vaccination. This clonotype has ten or more counts. The antigen remains unidentified. Between the trimmed V and J ends, which lost 4 bases and 1 base, there was a span of 15 bases. In germline, CDR1 is SQVTM, CDR2 ANQGSEA. The CDR3 length is 15 residues. TCR cDNA was made by 5'RACE template switching, adding a universal primer site and UMIs. TCRdb reprocessed the 5' RACE reads via MiXCR and lists one record per CDR3 protein. The table has a few hundred thousand distinct CDR3 sequences, 4.1% seen once. Study outcomes and limitations: Abundant clonotypes (contaminants from the bulk population) could be present in FACS-sorted repertoires.

This sequence originates from a man between 18 and 29 years old who received the YFV17D yellow fever vaccine. The chain couples TRBV29-1 to TRBJ2-3; a weak D match, TRBD2 (7 bases). The sample consisted of PBMCs, taken 5 days after the yellow fever booster vaccination. In DNA form, the CDR3 reads TGCAGCGTTGTCGGGGGGCAGGTTCGCACAGATACGCAGTATTTT. Its protein product is CSVVGGQVRTDTQYF.